Reported below is one T cell receptor (beta chain). As yet, its antigen is unknown. The data were taken from a study of type 1 regulatory T cells. General observations from the study: Compared with non-type 1 regulatory T cells, type 1 regulatory T cells showed a more restricted TCR repertoire.

This CDR3 comprises 15 residues. V was trimmed by 0 bases and J by 5 bases, leaving 14 bases between them. CDR1 is SGHRS and CDR2 is YFSETQ in the germline V gene. Each CDR3 protein gets one entry after TCRdb re-called the reads with MiXCR. The sample contains 65,000 to 80,000 distinct CDR3 sequences, roughly 20% of which appear only once. This receptor was taken from a human donor in good health. The chain combines TRBV5-1 with TRBJ1-1, with D unclear. The material sequenced was cultured type 1 regulatory T (Tr1) cells, either the whole culture or a sorted fraction (not recorded which). For the CDR3, the DNA is TGCGCCAGCAGCTTGGAGAGGATAGGAAGGACTGAAGCTTTCTTT. Translation: CASSLERIGRTEAFF.